The entry that follows covers one TCR beta chain sequence. Libraries were prepared by immunoSEQ multiplex PCR; TCRdb keeps only in-frame clonotypes and omits some of them. Among fewer than 11,000 clones listed, around 89% were seen once. Time point specified: pre-treatment baseline. Response was assessed by RECIST 1.1 at 12 weeks, except a couple of rapid progressors. This specimen belongs to a study of blood T cell dynamics during melanoma immunotherapy. This CDR3 contains 15 residues. CDR1 and CDR2 (germline): MDHEN, SYDVKM. With 5 bases clipped from V and 5 bases from J, the junction kept 9 bases outside the gene matches.

The source was blood, collected from a patient treated with checkpoint blockade. The V gene is TRBV28, the J gene TRBJ2-7; 10 nucleotides match TRBD1. The source of this sequence is a human donor with melanoma. CDR3 sequence (DNA): TGTGCCAGCAGTCCTGCCTCGACAGGGGGCGACGAGCAGTACTTC. This sequence encodes CASSPASTGGDEQYF.